The 10 T cell receptor beta chains below come from one sample, sequenced in a study of blood T cell repertoires in COVID-19. Method: immunoSEQ multiplex PCR; TCRdb's copy keeps in-frame clones and lacks some. The data hold about 42,000 clones, with over 75% observed a single time. The specimen sequenced was peripheral blood. The source of these receptors is a man in his thirties or forties with active or convalescent COVID-19.

The gene calls are TRBV6-5 and TRBJ1-1; no clear D gene. The CDR3 has 14 amino acids. Deletions cut 7 bases from V and 7 bases from J, with 19 bases between. Germline CDR1 MNHEY, CDR2 SVGAGI. In DNA form, the CDR3 reads TGTGCCAGCACCCCGAGGGAAATTAGTGGTGAAGCTTTCTTT. Amino acid sequence: CASTPREISGEAFF.

The chain carries TRBV5-1 and TRBJ2-2; TRBD1 aligns across 8 bases. The CDR3 covers 15 residues. The junction had 7 bases not matched to a gene; V was cut back by 4 bases and J by 5 bases. The germline V gene encodes CDR1 SGHRS and CDR2 YFSETQ. CDR3 sequence: CASSPTGGRTGELFF. The CDR3 DNA sequence: TGCGCCAGCAGCCCAACAGGGGGAAGGACCGGGGAGCTGTTTTTT. Full variable domain (rest looked up from reference TRBV5-1 and TRBJ2-2): KAGVTQTPRYLIKTRGQQVTLSCSPISGHRSVSWYQQTPGQGLQFLFEYFSETQRNKGNFPGRFSGRQFSNSRSEMNVSTLELGDSALYLCASSPTGGRTGELFFGEGSRLTVL.

The chain uses TRBV7-6 and TRBJ1-4; possibly TRBD1 for D (6 bases). The ends were cut back, 5 bases at V and 8 bases at J, with 15 bases in the middle. Looked up from germline, CDR1 is SGHVS and CDR2 is FNYEAQ. The CDR3 runs 14 residues. The CDR3 loop is CASSRSGQGEKLFF. CDR3 sequence (DNA): TGTGCCAGCAGCCGATCGGGACAAGGAGAAAAACTGTTTTTT. The full variable domain, its missing parts supplied by reference TRBV7-6 and TRBJ1-4, is GAGVSQSPRYKVTKRGQDVALRCDPISGHVSLYWYRQALGQGPEFLTYFNYEAQQDKSGLPNDRFSAERPEGSISTLTIQRTEQRDSAMYRCASSRSGQGEKLFFGSGTQLSVL.

The chain uses TRBV11-2 and TRBJ2-5; 10 nucleotides align to TRBD2. Germline V CDR1 and CDR2: SGHAT, FQNNGV. The V and J ends lost 1 base and 1 base, in that order; junction bases with no gene match: 3. There are 16 residues in the CDR3. CDR3 in DNA: TGTGCCAGCAGCTTAGTTCTAGCGGGGGCCCAAGAGACCCAGTACTTC. Translating it yields CASSLVLAGAQETQYF.

This chain uses TRBV28 with TRBJ2-2; D might be TRBD2 (6 bases). V dropped 5 bases and J dropped 1 base, with 8 bases sitting between them. The germline V gene encodes CDR1 MDHEN and CDR2 SYDVKM. This CDR3 is 14 amino acids long. CDR3 in DNA: TGTGCCAGCAGTAGACTAGTGAACACCGGGGAGCTGTTTTTT. Its protein product is CASSRLVNTGELFF. Together with reference TRBV28 and TRBJ2-2, the CDR3 gives the full variable domain: DVKVTQSSRYLVKRTGEKVFLECVQDMDHENMFWYRQDPGLGLRLIYFSYDVKMKEKGDIPEGYSVSREKKERFSLILESASTNQTSMYLCASSRLVNTGELFFGEGSRLTVL.

Concerning this clone itself: The same CDR3 arises from other DNA sequences in this sample as well. V gene TRBV7-6 combines with J gene TRBJ2-1, with 7 bases fitting TRBD2. Germline V gene data show CDR1 as SGHVS and CDR2 as FNYEAQ. The CDR3 is 15 residues long. Trimming at V came to 1 base and at J to 5 bases, leaving 5 bases not matched to a gene. The CDR3 protein is CASSLVPSGNNEQFF. As DNA, the CDR3 is TGTGCCAGCAGCTTAGTCCCTAGCGGAAACAATGAGCAGTTCTTC.

This CDR3 reads CASRLGQGNGEKLFF. The CDR3 nucleotides are TGTGCCAGCAGGTTGGGACAGGGAAATGGTGAAAAACTGTTTTTT. The rearrangement uses TRBV2 and TRBJ1-4; 9 bases are a match to TRBD1. Germline V gene lookup returns CDR1 SNHLY and CDR2 FYNNEI. The ends lost 6 bases at V and 7 bases at J; junction bases unmatched: 9. This CDR3 has 15 residues.

V and J are TRBV11-3 and TRBJ2-1; tentative D call: TRBD2 (6 bases). The germline V and J ends were trimmed by 4 bases and 8 bases, with 15 bases remaining between them. The germline gives CDR1 SGHNT, CDR2 YENEEA. CDR3 length: 14 residues. CDR3 sequence: CASSSGGPGDEQFF. CDR3 DNA sequence: TGTGCCAGCAGCTCCGGAGGGCCGGGTGATGAGCAGTTCTTC.

V gene TRBV5-4 combines with J gene TRBJ1-3; 7 positions agree with TRBD1. J was trimmed by 0 bases and V by 4 bases; bases with no gene match: 10. The CDR3 sequence is 17 residues long. In germline, CDR1 is SGHNT, CDR2 YYREEE (reference sequence). CDR3 protein: CASSGRTGPLSGNTIYF. The DNA for the CDR3 is TGTGCCAGCAGCGGCAGGACAGGCCCCCTCTCTGGAAACACCATATATTTT.

CDR3 DNA: TGCAGTGCTCGACTGGGTGGTGGCTACACCTTC. Amino acid sequence: CSARLGGGYTF. The genes are TRBV20-1 and TRBJ1-2; no clear D gene. V lost 5 bases and J lost 7, with 11 bases in between. The CDR3 totals 11 residues. CDR1 is DFQATT and CDR2 is SNEGSKA in the germline V gene (reference sequence).